This T cell receptor (beta chain) was sequenced during a study of shared clonotypes between healthy human individuals (TCRdb year 2020). Background on the whole study: The cohort comprised a couple of women and three men aged 18 to 49 years. Libraries were prepared and TCR repertoires were sequenced by different laboratories using diverse techniques, in order to increase sequencing depth and limit assay-specific biases. To estimate repertoire size and how much clonotype sharing occurs between individuals, the study deeply sequenced the blood TCR repertoires of several healthy adults. Each donor's leukapheresis produced roughly between roughly 0.85 and 9.5 billion PBMCs. Per donor, three plates each were used for CD4 naive and CD4 memory, two for CD8 naive, and one for CD8 memory.

Deletion took 5 bases off V and 6 bases off J, with a span of 7 bases between the germline ends. The CDR3 starts with the cysteine, ends with the phenylalanine, and has 10 residues. Only the CDR3 portion is preserved as DNA: 30 bases, with reading frame beginning at the first base. The germline V gene supplies CDR1 SQVTM and CDR2 ANQGSEA. A few counts support this clone. It has no known antigen specificity. No base-level quality is on record; no much larger clone is a single base apart. CD8 naive samples were obtained by positive selection for CCR7 among CD45RO-negative cells, yielding a CD45RA+CCR7+ population from which TemRA cells were excluded. Donors were healthy HIV-negative adults with no recently reported acute infections or vaccinations. Only Caucasian adults living in Nashville, Tennessee, USA were represented among the donors. Blood was obtained by leukapheresis, after which PBMCs were separated by Ficoll-Histopaque density gradient centrifugation and cryopreserved in liquid nitrogen vapor phase. Analytical flow cytometry was used to check the purity and quantity of every magnetically sorted T cell population. Genomic DNA was isolated from each sorted fraction and quantified by UV absorbance on a Nanodrop 2000c.

TCR CDR3 regions were amplified from genomic DNA by multiplex PCR using the deep immunoSEQ assay. Genomic DNA extracted from each cell subset was distributed evenly over all wells of several immunoSEQ 96-well plates, and each plate served as one replicate. For sorted subsets, each replicate PCR was loaded with roughly 0.2 ug genomic DNA, equivalent to 25,000 to 35,000 T cell genomes. The purified libraries were quantified using a Qubit 3.0 fluorometer, sized with a Bioanalyzer 2100, and then quantified again using the KAPA Library Quantification kit. Every immunoSEQ 96-well plate was sequenced on a separate single-read 150-cycle Illumina NextSeq 550 flow cell. The paper's processing steps were these. Because only junctional sequences without quality scores were contained in the immunoSEQ output, filtering matching that applied to full-length reads could not be performed. To assign V/J genes and CDR3, sequences were annotated using PyIR, a Python wrapper for IgBLAST v1.9, with IMGT germline references. Reads were removed for weak V/J assignments (E-value above 1e-6), missing CDR3, stop codons, out-of-frame junctions, or ambiguous translated residues. V3J clonotypes were defined as sequences sharing the same inferred V gene, J gene, and CDR3 amino acid sequence. Percentage overlap between repertoires was calculated by dividing the number of shared unique clonotypes by the size of the smaller repertoire. Richness of each repertoire was evaluated using RTK rarefaction, the Chao1 estimator, and Recon v2.1 estimates of unobserved clonotypes. For all TCRbeta clonotypes obtained by the gDNA method from several donors, generation probabilities were computed with OLGA. Held by TCRdb, this immuneACCESS table contains in-frame sequences only and omits some clones. Under half of the omission traces to an unresolved V gene where checked; the cause of the rest is unknown. From that table come the V and J calls and clone size; the DNA was used to work out D and trimming. The sample contains about 2,100,000 clones, about 92% of them found a single time. Roughly 1.7% of the sample is held by the ten biggest clonotypes.

What the research found in general, with its limitations: Sharing across a few donors was observed for roughly 5.4% of naive CD4, over 3% of naive CD8, about 2.3% of memory CD4, and around 0.4% of memory CD8 clonotypes. Higher generation probabilities were observed for clonotypes shared by all four sorted-subset donors than for non-shared clonotypes. Pairwise subsampling indicated that sequencing depth was expected to affect the degree of clonotype sharing among donors. Even with the large sequencing depth, rarefaction of the sorted-subset datasets indicated that sequencing was incomplete. Naive subsets generally had larger estimated clonotype richness than memory subsets. Only blood was sampled, and tissue TCR repertoires likely differ from those in blood. The small number of donors limited the genetic and exposure-history diversity represented.

The chain was built from TRBV29-1 and TRBJ1-1, with no confidently assigned D gene. The sequence was obtained from a man between 18 and 29 years old in good health. Some clones in this sample may be carry-over from other donors' samples. The sequenced sample consisted of naive CD8+ T cells from PBMCs. Read against the paper, the sample's cell subset or site label means: CD45RA+CCR7+. The CDR3 protein: CSVYGAEAFF. Read as DNA, the sequence is TGCAGCGTTTATGGGGCTGAAGCTTTCTTT.